Many counts were recorded for the clone carrying this T cell receptor beta chain. Its matching antigen is unknown. Libraries of TCR beta came from quantitative 5'-RACE with molecular barcodes. TCRdb analysed the 5' RACE reads with MiXCR anew, one entry per CDR3 protein. Found here are roughly 200,000 distinct CDR3 sequences, 20% to 30% of them singletons; the top ten hold approximately 6.6%. Germline-derived CDR1 and CDR2 are SGHTA and FQGNSA. The CDR3 sequence is 16 residues long. V shed 4 bases, J shed 3 bases, and the junction held 6 bases outside the gene matches. The data belong to a study of CD8 T cells in ankylosing spondylitis. Study outcomes and limitations: Characteristic, it appeared, of ankylosing spondylitis blood was a TCR beta motif of seven or eight highly homologous variants. Reportedly, matched ankylosing spondylitis synovial fluid was significantly enriched for disease-linked clones. Earlier literature documents some of the motif variants in reactive arthritis synovial fluid and blood.

The clonotype comes from a male donor with ankylosing spondylitis or in good health (not recorded which). The chain links TRBV7-2 to TRBJ1-5; the match to TRBD1 covers 10 bases. The source material was blood, either unsorted or a sorted T cell fraction (not recorded which). The CDR3 here is CASSSGQGRSNQPQHF. The CDR3 nucleotides read TGTGCCAGCAGCTCGGGACAGGGGCGGTCCAATCAGCCCCAGCATTTT.